The present T cell receptor (beta chain) was sequenced within a study of CD8+ T cells in alopecia areata. Study summary: Those treated were given oral tofacitinib at 5 to 10 mg twice daily.

Extraction and reverse transcription of RNA yielded cDNA as the sequencing template. The assay was immunoSEQ multiplex PCR, and TCRdb's table has in-frame clones only and misses some. The sample includes 270,000 or so clones, over 45% of them seen just once. For this clone: Its antigen is undetermined. An end of the junction does not agree with germline; a read error may underlie this.

As to treatment: oral pan-JAK inhibitor, 5-10 mg twice daily. The CDR3 length is 13 residues. The V gene's germline CDR1 is SSHAT and CDR2 FNYEAQ (reference sequence). Study findings and constraints: Tofacitinib significantly decreased scalp clonality and expanded CD8+ clones among top 100.

Sequencing used CD4+ T cells sorted from blood, obtained at week 24, from a patient treated with tofacitinib. The TCR comes from a human donor with alopecia areata. The chain combines TRBV7-7 with TRBJ2-5, with a possible D match to TRBD2 (5 bases). CDR3 coding DNA: TGTGCTAGCAGCTTAGGGCGAGGGGAGACCCAGTACTTC. Translating gives CASSLGRGETQYF. Together with reference TRBV7-7 and TRBJ2-5, the CDR3 gives the full variable domain: GAGVSQSPRYKVTKRGQDVTLRCDPISSHATLYWYQQALGQGPEFLTYFNYEAQPDKSGLPSDRFSAERPEGSISTLTIQRTEQRDSAMYRCASSLGRGETQYFGPGTRLLVL.